A single sample gave rise to the 6 T cell receptor beta chains below, sequenced in a study of shared clonotypes between healthy human individuals. Data came from immunoSEQ multiplex PCR; TCRdb stores just in-frame clones and leaves some out. Here the sample spans 1.5 million to 2.5 million clones, about 95% being singletons. In the naive CD8 group, cells lacked CD45RO and were positively selected for CCR7, so terminally differentiated effector memory CD45RA+ cells were left out. The source material was naive CD8+ T cells sorted from blood. These receptor sequences come from a man between 18 and 29 years old in good health.

The chain combines TRBV29-1 with TRBJ2-4; 7 bases agree with TRBD2. CDR1 and CDR2 from the germline V gene are SQVTM and ANQGSEA. CDR3 length equals 14 residues. The V gene end was trimmed by 5 bases and the J gene end by 1 base; junction bases not matched to a gene: 5. The CDR3: CSVSAGVAKNIQYF. CDR3 bases: TGCAGCGTTTCGGCGGGAGTGGCCAAAAACATTCAGTACTTC.

The chain joins TRBV28 to TRBJ2-1, with D possibly matching TRBD1 (6 bases). This CDR3 spans 11 amino acids. V was trimmed by 8 bases and J by 10 bases, leaving 12 bases between them. Per the germline V gene, CDR1 is MDHEN and CDR2 is SYDVKM. The CDR3 bases are TGTGCCAGCGGCAGGGGTCGAGAGCAGTTCTTC. Its translation: CASGRGREQFF.

This clone was recorded once. This rearrangement joins TRBV9 to TRBJ2-3; 7 nucleotides agree with TRBD1. The germline V gene has CDR1 SGDLS and CDR2 YYNGEE. J lost 6 bases, V lost 3 bases, and 4 bases had no gene match. The CDR3 has 13 residues. In DNA form, the CDR3 reads TGTGCCAGCAGCGGAACACAGGGGGATACGCAGTATTTT. It codes for CASSGTQGDTQYF.

The rearrangement links TRBV7-9 to TRBJ2-7, with D unresolved. The CDR3 is made up of 13 amino acids. V gave up 1 base and J gave up 5 bases, with 9 bases separating them. Looked up from germline, CDR1 is SEHNR and CDR2 is FQNEAQ (reference sequence). CDR3 sequence reads: CASSLVLRDEQYF. The CDR3 DNA follows: TGTGCCAGCAGCTTAGTCTTGCGTGACGAGCAGTACTTC.

The genes are TRBV5-6 and TRBJ2-7; 7 positions match TRBD1. V lost 3 bases to trimming and J lost 3 bases; unmatched junction nucleotides: 6. Germline assignment: CDR1 SGHDT and CDR2 YYEEEE. CDR3 length: 14 residues. This CDR3 reads CASSSQGLLYEQYF. The CDR3 nucleotides read TGTGCCAGCAGCTCACAGGGGCTCCTCTACGAGCAGTACTTC.

The table lists this clone with a count of one. Other DNA sequences in the sample encode the same CDR3. The chain joins TRBV4-1 to TRBJ2-7, with D possibly matching TRBD1 (5 bases). The germline V and J ends were trimmed by 0 bases and 0 bases, with 9 bases remaining between them. The CDR3 runs to 15 residues. Germline CDR1 MGHRA, CDR2 YSYEKL. The CDR3 coding sequence is TGCGCCAGCAGCCAAGAAGGGGTGGGCTCCTACGAGCAGTACTTC. Its translation is CASSQEGVGSYEQYF.